The 24 T cell receptor beta chains given below trace back to one sample, sequenced in a study of blood T cell repertoires in COVID-19. Sequencing was performed with immunoSEQ multiplex PCR; in TCRdb, only in-frame clones are kept and a portion is missing. The sample consists of approximately 200,000 clones, roughly 83% of them appearing once. Sample: PBMCs or T cells enriched from blood (not recorded which). The receptors were sampled from a woman aged 25 to 39 who had recovered from COVID-19.

The chain has TRBV6-5 and TRBJ1-2, with D maybe TRBD1 (6 bases). The CDR3 runs to 13 residues. V was pared by 8 bases and J by 4 bases, with 14 bases between. Germline V gene sequence: CDR1 MNHEY, CDR2 SVGAGI. The CDR3 nucleotides are TGTGCCAGCGGGCCGGGACAAGGCTATGGCTACACCTTC. This encodes CASGPGQGYGYTF.

The CDR3 DNA reads TGTGCCAGCAGCGGCCTATTGCAGGGGGAACTAAACACAGATACGCAGTATTTT. Residues: CASSGLLQGELNTDTQYF. V gene TRBV11-2 combines with J gene TRBJ2-3, with 7 positions matching TRBD1. V was clipped by 5 bases and J by 2 bases; unmatched bases: 16. Germline V gene lookup returns CDR1 SGHAT and CDR2 FQNNGV. The CDR3 length is 18 residues.

The rearrangement joins TRBV7-8 to TRBJ2-5; TRBD2 aligns across 8 bases. Germline V gives CDR1 SGHVS, CDR2 FQNEAQ. The CDR3 loop spans 18 amino acids. V trimming: 1 base; J trimming: 5 bases; junction bases outside the gene matches: 15. CDR3 sequence (DNA): TGTGCCAGCAGCTTAGGGCCATTAATAGCGGGAAGGCGGGAGACCCAGTACTTC. This sequence encodes CASSLGPLIAGRRETQYF.

The rearrangement joins TRBV4-1 to TRBJ1-2, with TRBD1 identical over 9 bases. This CDR3 contains 15 residues. J lost 7 bases, V lost 0 bases, and 6 bases had no gene match. Germline V gene data show CDR1 as MGHRA and CDR2 as YSYEKL. As DNA, the CDR3 is TGCGCCAGCAGCCAAGAAGGGACAGGGATCTTTGGCTACACCTTC. This codes for CASSQEGTGIFGYTF.

The gene calls are TRBV27 and TRBJ1-1; D ambiguous. The CDR3 runs 15 residues. V lost 3 bases to trimming and J lost 3 bases, with 14 bases between them. Germline CDR1 and CDR2: MNHEY and SMNVEV (reference sequence). The CDR3 region is CASSFGRDLYTEAFF. DNA of the CDR3: TGTGCCAGCAGTTTCGGGAGGGATTTGTACACTGAAGCTTTCTTT.

The gene calls are TRBV18 and TRBJ2-7; D gene uncertain. Deletions cut 1 base from V and 3 bases from J, with 4 bases between. There are 12 residues in the CDR3. Germline CDR1 is KGHSH and CDR2 is LQKENI. DNA for the CDR3: TGTGCCAGCTCACCACTAGACTACGAGCAGTACTTC. It specifies CASSPLDYEQYF.

The CDR3 nucleotides are TGTGCCAACATACCTTCTCGGGCTCCGGAAGGGAGTGGCACTGAAGCTTTCTTT. Protein product: CANIPSRAPEGSGTEAFF. The rearrangement links TRBV7-2 to TRBJ1-1, with unresolved D. Trimming cost V 10 bases and J 4 bases, with 31 bases left between them. The germline V gene encodes CDR1 SGHTA and CDR2 FQGNSA. CDR3 length: 18 residues.

The V call is TRBV7-2, the J call TRBJ1-1; 7 positions match TRBD1. V lost 4 bases and J lost 4; bases outside the gene matches: 3. Per the germline V gene, CDR1 is SGHTA and CDR2 is FQGNSA. The CDR3 sequence is 13 residues long. Here the CDR3 DNA reads TGTGCCAGCAGCTCCTACAGGGGCACTGAAGCTTTCTTT. Protein product: CASSSYRGTEAFF.

This sequence joins TRBV27 and TRBJ1-2; weak D call: TRBD1 (5 bases). Germline-derived CDR1 and CDR2 are MNHEY and SMNVEV (reference sequence). V shed 3 bases and J shed 6 bases, with 17 bases lying between them. The CDR3 is 15 residues long. Here the CDR3 DNA reads TGTGCCAGCAGTTTCGATGGACACCCCCGAGATGGCTACACCTTC. The encoded protein is CASSFDGHPRDGYTF.

This clone has only one observation. This chain joins TRBV29-1 and TRBJ1-1, with a tentative D call TRBD1 (5 bases). The CDR3 is made up of 14 amino acids. Germline loops: CDR1 SQVTM, CDR2 ANQGSEA. V lost 2 bases, J lost 0 bases, and 10 bases lay in between. The CDR3 DNA reads as TGCAGCGTTGAAAGGACATTCCTGAACACTGAAGCTTTCTTT. Its translation is CSVERTFLNTEAFF.

The chain couples TRBV20-1 to TRBJ1-1; TRBD1 might be the D (6 bases). CDR3 length: 11 amino acids. Germline V lookup: CDR1 DFQATT, CDR2 SNEGSKA (reference sequence). The V end lost 8 bases, the J end lost 10 bases, and 17 bases lay between the germline ends. The CDR3 DNA follows: TGCAGTCCCGGGGGGGGGCGTGTAGCTTTCTTT. Its translation is CSPGGGRVAFF.

The sample holds many counts of this clone. This chain connects TRBV29-1 to TRBJ2-2, with D perhaps TRBD2 (6 bases). CDR3 length: 13 residues. CDR1 and CDR2 from the germline V gene are SQVTM and ANQGSEA. V was shortened by 6 bases and J by 5 bases, with 13 bases between the two germline ends. The CDR3 loop reads CSVPGTGTGELFF. The CDR3 DNA reads as TGCAGCGTCCCCGGGACTGGTACCGGGGAGCTGTTTTTT.

The rearrangement links TRBV11-3 to TRBJ2-1, with D possibly matching TRBD1 (5 bases). This CDR3 has 13 amino acids. The germline gives CDR1 SGHNT, CDR2 YENEEA. V dropped 1 base and J dropped 6 bases, with 7 bases sitting between them. The CDR3 sequence: CASSLGQRNEQFF. CDR3 nucleotides: TGTGCCAGCAGCTTAGGACAGCGCAATGAGCAGTTCTTC.

The CDR3 loop reads CASSVGGGGNQPQHF. The CDR3 coding sequence is TGTGCCAGCAGCGTAGGGGGGGGTGGCAATCAGCCCCAGCATTTT. The chain combines TRBV9 with TRBJ1-5; possibly TRBD1 for D (5 bases). The ends were cut back, 0 bases at V and 2 bases at J, with 9 bases in the middle. This CDR3 is built from 15 residues. Germline CDR1 SGDLS, CDR2 YYNGEE.

The chain's CDR3 is CASSRGQGINTF. The CDR3 coding sequence is TGTGCCAGCAGCCGAGGACAGGGTATCAACACCTTC. This sequence joins TRBV5-4 and TRBJ1-2, with TRBD1 matching over 8 bases. The germline V gene encodes CDR1 SGHNT and CDR2 YYREEE (reference sequence). CDR3 length equals 12 residues. Trimming at V came to 4 bases and at J to 12 bases, leaving 8 bases not matched to a gene.

The chain employs TRBV3-1 (or the pseudogene TRBV3-2) and TRBJ2-1; possibly TRBD1 for D (5 bases). Per germline, CDR1 LGHDT and CDR2 YNNKEL (reference sequence). There are 13 residues in the CDR3. The ends were cut back, 4 bases at V and 2 bases at J, with 6 bases in the middle. As DNA, the CDR3 is TGTGCCAGCAGCCTAGGGGCCTACAATGAGCAGTTCTTC. It specifies CASSLGAYNEQFF.

The chain joins TRBV14 to TRBJ1-2; tentatively, D is TRBD1 (5 bases). Germline values: CDR1 SGHDN, CDR2 FVKESK. The CDR3 totals 18 residues. Between the trimmed V and J ends, which lost 0 bases and 2 bases, there was a span of 19 bases. The CDR3 loop is CASSQDLRWGLQNYGYTF. DNA of the CDR3: TGTGCCAGCAGCCAAGATTTGCGTTGGGGCCTACAGAACTATGGCTACACCTTC.

The chain is built from TRBV20-1 and TRBJ2-5; maybe TRBD2 (6 bases). Trimming took 3 bases from V and 4 from J, leaving 18 bases between them. Looked up from germline, CDR1 is DFQATT and CDR2 is SNEGSKA (reference sequence). This CDR3 is built from 15 residues. CDR3 sequence reads: CSASPGRDWGETQYF. The CDR3 DNA reads TGCAGTGCTAGTCCCGGGCGGGATTGGGGAGAGACCCAGTACTTC.

The chain combines TRBV6-1 with TRBJ1-2; 10 bases match TRBD1. V trimming: 0 bases; J trimming: 2 bases; junction bases outside the gene matches: 3. This CDR3 is built from 16 residues. CDR1 is MNHNS and CDR2 is SASEGT in the germline V gene. The CDR3 DNA reads as TGTGCCAGCAGTGAAGCGGGACAGGGGTCGAACTATGGCTACACCTTC. This sequence encodes CASSEAGQGSNYGYTF.

The sample holds one count of this clone. The V gene is TRBV10-3, the J gene TRBJ1-4; D is undetermined. Germline CDR1 reads ENHRY; CDR2 reads SYGVKD. The CDR3 extends over 14 amino acids. The V end lost 3 bases, the J end lost 5 bases, and 10 bases lay between the germline ends. The CDR3: CAISDPRRNEKLFF. The CDR3 DNA reads TGTGCCATCAGTGACCCTCGGAGGAATGAAAAACTGTTTTTT.

This clone occurred once. The CDR3 coding sequence is TGTGCCAGCAGCGTAATCGGGGAAAACACTGAAGCTTTCTTT. Translated, it gives CASSVIGENTEAFF. This chain uses TRBV9 with TRBJ1-1; no definite D call. Germline values: CDR1 SGDLS, CDR2 YYNGEE. The CDR3 contains 14 residues. The V and J ends lost 1 base and 2 bases respectively, with 9 bases between them. The full variable domain, with the rest looked up from reference TRBV9 and TRBJ1-1, is DSGVTQTPKHLITATGQRVTLRCSPRSGDLSVYWYQQSLDQGLQFLIQYYNGEERAKGNILERFSAQQFPDLHSELNLSSLELGDSALYFCASSVIGENTEAFFGQGTRLTVV.

The chain joins TRBV18 to TRBJ2-7; TRBD2 agrees at 11 bases. V shed 1 base, J shed 3 bases, and the junction held 5 bases outside the gene matches. The CDR3 totals 16 residues. CDR1 is KGHSH and CDR2 is LQKENI in the germline V gene. Here the CDR3 reads CASSPRPGTSGYEQYF. The CDR3, as DNA: TGTGCCAGCTCACCACGGCCCGGGACTAGCGGCTACGAGCAGTACTTC.

CDR3 in DNA: TGCGCCAGCAGCTTGTGGGGGGGGTTAGCGGGAGACCGAACCAACTACAATGAGCAGTTCTTC. Translated: CASSLWGGLAGDRTNYNEQFF. V and J are TRBV5-1 and TRBJ2-1, with 9 bases lining up with TRBD2. The CDR3 covers 21 residues. The germline V gene encodes CDR1 SGHRS and CDR2 YFSETQ. V was clipped by 1 base and J by 3 bases; unmatched bases: 20.

The V call is TRBV4-1, the J call TRBJ1-3; TRBD1 matches 7 bases. Germline V gives CDR1 MGHRA, CDR2 YSYEKL. CDR3 length: 16 residues. V dropped 0 bases and J dropped 10; count of bases not matched to a gene: 12. For the CDR3, the DNA is TGCGCCAGCAGCCAAGAGACAGGGTTCGGGGCAGGGACCATATATTTT. It encodes CASSQETGFGAGTIYF.